This is a list of T cell receptor beta chains from one sample in a study. TCRdb recomputed calls from the RT-PCR reads with MiXCR, one row per CDR3 protein. The sample includes 550,000 to 750,000 distinct CDR3 sequences, 14% seen only once; the top ten take 3.6%. The sequencing sample was made of memory CD4+ T cells from blood. The receptors derive from a female donor in good health, serving as a healthy control. The CDR3 runs from the conserved cysteine through the conserved F or W. D genes are given only for firm matches. Not all rows give a size; the values are once, few, many and, for expanded clones, a class.

d_call clone_size j_call v_call cdr3_aa cdr3_nt
TRBD2 many TRBJ2-7 TRBV4-1 CASRPLGDGGDEQYF TGCGCCAGCAGGCCCCTAGGGGACGGGGGGGACGAGCAGTACTTC
- - TRBJ2-7 TRBV5-1 CASSWTISSYEQYF TGCGCCAGCTCGTGGACTATTTCCTCCTACGAGCAGTACTTC
- - TRBJ2-7 TRBV4-1 CASSRQAGLEQYF TGCGCCAGCAGTAGACAGGCCGGTTTGGAGCAGTACTTC
- many TRBJ2-7 TRBV6-2/TRBV6-3 CASSQGSGNIYEQYF TGTGCCAGCAGCCAGGGGTCGGGCAACATCTACGAGCAGTACTTC
TRBD2 few TRBJ2-3 TRBV20-1 CTTSPLAGITDTQYF TGCACCACTAGCCCCCTAGCGGGAATCACAGATACGCAGTATTTT
TRBD1 few TRBJ1-2 TRBV12-3/TRBV12-4 CASTLTQGGTYGYTF TGTGCCAGCACCCTGACACAGGGGGGCACCTATGGCTACACCTTC
- - TRBJ2-7 TRBV11-2 CASSIPGRAYEQYF TGTGCCAGTAGTATTCCCGGTCGGGCATACGAGCAGTACTTC
- many TRBJ1-2 TRBV12-3/TRBV12-4 CASSPNSGTTFSGYTF TGTGCCAGCAGTCCGAATTCCGGGACGACATTTTCTGGCTACACCTTC
- few TRBJ1-5 TRBV6-1 CASREHPKEPQHF TGTGCCAGCCGGGAGCACCCGAAGGAGCCCCAGCATTTT
- - TRBJ2-7 TRBV18 CASSPPIYRDGAPYEQYF TGTGCCAGCTCACCACCGATTTACCGGGACGGAGCTCCCTACGAGCAGTACTTC
TRBD1 few TRBJ1-5 TRBV20-1 CSANTGVYQPQHF TGCAGTGCTAACACAGGGGTGTATCAGCCCCAGCATTTT
- - TRBJ1-2 TRBV6-2/TRBV6-3 CASSPQGSRYGYTF TGTGCCAGCAGTCCCCAGGGTTCTAGGTATGGCTACACCTTC
- many TRBJ2-3 TRBV12-3/TRBV12-4 CASSRDQGSTDTQYF TGTGCCAGCAGTCGGGACCAGGGGAGCACAGATACGCAGTATTTT
- - TRBJ1-1 TRBV2 CASVGDQGGNTEAFF TGTGCCAGCGTGGGGGATCAGGGTGGTAACACTGAAGCTTTCTTT
- many TRBJ2-3 TRBV20-1 CSARDYGGADTQYF TGCAGTGCTAGAGATTACGGAGGAGCAGATACGCAGTATTTT
- many TRBJ1-1 TRBV12-3/TRBV12-4 CASSLGRGAEAFF TGTGCCAGCAGTTTAGGCAGGGGCGCTGAAGCTTTCTTT
- - TRBJ1-5 TRBV6-2/TRBV6-3 CASRGTSGGQPQHF TGTGCCAGCAGGGGGACATCTGGCGGGCAGCCCCAGCATTTT
- many TRBJ1-1 TRBV6-1 CASSGAGNTEAFF TGTGCCAGCAGTGGGGCAGGGAACACTGAAGCTTTCTTT
- - TRBJ2-1 TRBV7-9 CASSLGGESEQFF TGTGCCAGCAGCTTAGGTGGGGAGAGTGAGCAGTTCTTC
TRBD1 - TRBJ1-5 TRBV7-2 CASSLPGTGQPQHF TGTGCCAGCAGCTTACCCGGGACAGGTCAGCCCCAGCATTTT
- many TRBJ1-5 TRBV12-3/TRBV12-4 CASSHGQHSNQPQHF TGTGCCAGCAGTCACGGACAGCACAGCAATCAGCCCCAGCATTTT
- many TRBJ1-6 TRBV20-1 CSASSGISNSPLHF TGCAGTGCTAGCTCCGGCATAAGCAATTCACCCCTCCACTTT
- - TRBJ2-2 TRBV6-6 CASRPPGGLGTGELFF TGTGCCAGCCGCCCTCCCGGGGGGCTGGGCACCGGGGAGCTGTTTTTT
- few TRBJ1-1 TRBV11-1 CASSRVRATEAFF TGTGCCAGCAGCCGTGTTCGGGCGACAGAAGCTTTCTTT
TRBD2 - TRBJ2-7 TRBV28 CASSSQAPGGNEQYF TGTGCCAGCAGTTCCCAGGCGCCGGGAGGGAACGAGCAGTACTTC